Listed below are T cell receptor beta chains from one sample, sequenced in a study of T cell responses to AZD1222 COVID-19 vaccine. Some clones are missing from TCRdb's copy, which holds only in-frame ones; the method was immunoSEQ multiplex PCR. Of about 150,000 clones listed, about 90% are singletons. The material was peripheral blood, obtained 28 days after the second dose of the MenACWY control vaccine. These receptors all stem from an adult who received the MenACWY meningococcal vaccine as a control. Each CDR3 is given with its conserved first and last residue. Each record gives: CDR3 length, D gene, V gene, clone size, J gene, CDR3 protein, CDR3 DNA. D genes are given only for firm matches. Some rows have no size entry. The others give once, few or many, or a class for an expanded clone.

>14|TRBD1|TRBV19|.|TRBJ1-5
CASNKRTGGQPQHF
TGTGCCAGTAACAAGCGCACAGGGGGTCAGCCCCAGCATTTT
>17|TRBD2|TRBV5-1|.|TRBJ2-3
CASSSGTSGSVADTQYF
TGCGCCAGCAGCTCGGGGACTAGCGGGAGTGTGGCAGATACGCAGTATTTT
>17|.|TRBV27|.|TRBJ2-3
CASSRRGISERADTQYF
TGTGCCAGCAGCCGCCGTGGTATAAGCGAGAGAGCAGATACGCAGTATTTT
>11|.|TRBV12-3/TRBV12-4|.|TRBJ2-1
CASSRSREQFF
TGTGCCAGCAGCAGATCCAGGGAGCAGTTCTTC
>15|TRBD2|TRBV5-1|.|TRBJ2-2
CASSLAGANTGELFF
TGCGCCAGCAGCTTAGCGGGAGCGAACACCGGGGAGCTGTTTTTT
>14|TRBD1|TRBV5-1|.|TRBJ2-7
CASSWGQGAYEQYF
TGCGCCAGCAGCTGGGGACAGGGGGCCTACGAGCAGTACTTC
>17|TRBD2|TRBV27|.|TRBJ2-1
CASSYRALAGTRNEQFF
TGTGCCAGCAGTTACAGGGCTCTAGCGGGGACCCGCAATGAGCAGTTCTTC
>13|.|TRBV19|few|TRBJ1-2
CASTRGGSYGYTF
TGTGCCAGTACCAGGGGAGGGTCCTATGGCTACACCTTC
>15|TRBD1|TRBV28|.|TRBJ1-2
CASSGGSTGGYGYTF
TGTGCCAGCAGTGGGGGGTCGACAGGGGGTTATGGCTACACCTTC
>12|.|TRBV28|.|TRBJ1-5
CASSLYNQPQHF
TGTGCCAGCAGTCTCTACAATCAGCCCCAGCATTTT
>14|.|TRBV21-1|.|TRBJ2-5
CASSKEVCVETQYF
TGTGCCAGCAGCAAAGAGGTTTGTGTGGAGACCCAGTACTTC
>12|.|TRBV11-2|.|TRBJ1-2
CASSPYSDGYTF
TGTGCCAGCAGCCCGTACAGCGATGGCTACACCTTC
>15|TRBD1|TRBV27|.|TRBJ1-5
CASSFRTGVGQPQHF
TGTGCCAGCAGTTTTCGGACAGGGGTAGGGCAGCCCCAGCATTTT
>16|TRBD1|TRBV6-1|.|TRBJ1-5
CASSGSGTGGNQPQHF
TGTGCCAGCAGTGGTTCCGGGACAGGGGGCAATCAGCCCCAGCATTTT
>14|TRBD1|TRBV19|.|TRBJ2-3
CASRRDRGPSTQYF
TGTGCCAGCCGCCGGGACAGGGGGCCTTCTACGCAGTATTTT
>12|.|TRBV28|.|TRBJ1-1
CAIDRMNTEAFF
TGTGCCATCGACAGGATGAACACTGAAGCTTTCTTT
>14|TRBD1|TRBV7-9|.|TRBJ1-4
CASSLGQGGEKLFF
TGTGCCAGCAGCCTCGGACAGGGTGGTGAAAAACTGTTTTTT
>13|.|TRBV5-1|.|TRBJ1-1
CASSPDWNTEAFF
TGCGCCAGCAGCCCGGACTGGAACACTGAAGCTTTCTTT
>15|.|TRBV19|.|TRBJ1-4
CASSTTPNWGEKLFF
TGTGCCAGTAGTACCACACCCAATTGGGGGGAAAAACTGTTTTTT
>16|TRBD1|TRBV19|.|TRBJ2-7
CASSIGPGGAAYEQYF
TGTGCCAGTAGTATCGGTCCAGGGGGCGCAGCCTACGAGCAGTACTTC
>15|TRBD1|TRBV6-2/TRBV6-3|.|TRBJ2-7
CASSYSGQGTYEQYF
TGTGCCAGCAGTTACTCGGGACAGGGAACCTACGAGCAGTACTTC
>13|.|TRBV11-1|.|TRBJ1-4
CASSLAPQEKLFF
TGTGCCAGCAGCTTAGCCCCGCAGGAAAAACTGTTTTTT
>14|.|TRBV2|once|TRBJ2-7
CASGLSGTYYEQYF
TGTGCCAGCGGTTTATCCGGGACTTACTACGAGCAGTACTTC
>13|.|TRBV11-2|.|TRBJ1-2
CASSLDSVYGYTF
TGTGCCAGCAGCTTAGATTCAGTCTATGGCTACACCTTC
>18|TRBD1|TRBV4-3|once|TRBJ2-2
CASSQDPPGGRNTGELFF
TGCGCCAGCAGCCAAGATCCCCCAGGGGGTCGGAACACCGGGGAGCTGTTTTTT
>14|.|TRBV6-5|.|TRBJ1-3
CASSYPQIGNTIYF
TGTGCCAGCAGTTACCCGCAGATTGGAAACACCATATATTTT
>15|.|TRBV6-5|.|TRBJ2-7
CASNGQRIGLYEQYF
TGTGCCAGCAACGGGCAAAGAATCGGCCTTTACGAGCAGTACTTC
>16|.|TRBV19|.|TRBJ2-6
CASSIPASGGANVLTF
TGTGCCAGTAGTATTCCGGCGTCTGGTGGGGCCAACGTCCTGACTTTC
>18|TRBD1|TRBV5-1|.|TRBJ1-4
CASSLRTGGSSTNEKLFF
TGCGCCAGCAGCTTGAGGACAGGGGGCTCTTCTACTAATGAAAAACTGTTTTTT
>13|.|TRBV10-1|.|TRBJ2-7
CASSAGENYEQYF
TGCGCCAGCAGTGCGGGGGAGAACTACGAGCAGTACTTC